This TCR beta chain is from a study of tumor-infiltrating lymphocytes in primary liver carcinoma. Study-level information: Staged T1-T3 N0M0, the tumors had sizes that ranged from about 4.2 to 11 cm across. Findings and limits, study-wide: Tumor region pairs shared more overlap than did tumor-adjacent and tumor-blood pairs.

The CDR3 has 15 residues. From germline, CDR1 is MDHEN and CDR2 SYDVKM. The trim removed 6 bases at V and 4 bases at J, leaving 8 bases unmatched. Using a constant-region primer together with ProtoScript II reverse transcriptase, TCR beta cDNA was made from about 500 ng of total RNA. Amplification in three nested multiplex PCR rounds with slightly modified ARM-PCR gave rise to TCR beta libraries. PCR rounds one and two used TRBV1-TRBV30 forward primers with a C-beta reverse primer for around 9 cycles each. One entry per CDR3 protein results from TCRdb running MiXCR on the multiplex PCR reads. The table shows almost 200,000 distinct CDR3 sequences, with approximately 64% occurring only once. Unsorted whole blood supplied the RNA, and germline DNA was extracted too. Those patients suffered from chronic HBV infection and were treatment-naive. Concerning this clonotype itself: Its antigen remains unknown.

This clonotype was obtained from a woman in her fifties or sixties with primary liver carcinoma and hepatitis B virus infection. This chain uses TRBV28 with TRBJ2-2, with TRBD1 matching over 7 bases. The sequenced sample was peripheral blood. The CDR3 region is CASSGQEIFTGELFF. The CDR3 region has the DNA TGTGCCAGCAGCGGACAGGAAATCTTCACCGGGGAGCTGTTTTTT.